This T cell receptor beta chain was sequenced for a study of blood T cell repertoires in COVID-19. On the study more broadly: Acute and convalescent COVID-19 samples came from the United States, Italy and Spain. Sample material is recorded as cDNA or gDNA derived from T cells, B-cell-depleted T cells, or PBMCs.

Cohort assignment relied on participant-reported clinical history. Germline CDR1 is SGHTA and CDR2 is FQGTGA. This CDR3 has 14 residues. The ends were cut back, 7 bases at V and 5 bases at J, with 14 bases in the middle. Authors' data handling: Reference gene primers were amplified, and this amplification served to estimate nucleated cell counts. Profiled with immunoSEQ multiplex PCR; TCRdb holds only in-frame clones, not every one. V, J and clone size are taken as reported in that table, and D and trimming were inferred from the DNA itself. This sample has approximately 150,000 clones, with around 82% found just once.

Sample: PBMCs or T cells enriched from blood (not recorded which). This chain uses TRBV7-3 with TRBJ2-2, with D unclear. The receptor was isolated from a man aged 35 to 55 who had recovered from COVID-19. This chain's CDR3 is CASTQTGGTGELFF. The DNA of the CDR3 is TGTGCCAGCACTCAGACCGGCGGAACCGGGGAGCTGTTTTTT. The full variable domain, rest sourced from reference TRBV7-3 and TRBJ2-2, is GAGVSQTPSNKVTEKGKYVELRCDPISGHTALYWYRQSLGQGPEFLIYFQGTGAADDSGLPNDRFFAVRPEGSVSTLKIQRTERGDSAVYLCASTQTGGTGELFFGEGSRLTVL.